Listed below are T cell receptor beta chains from one sample, sequenced in a study of response to subunit inactivated influenza vaccine. TCRdb called the RT-PCR reads again in MiXCR, with one record for every CDR3 protein. The table records roughly 620,000 distinct CDR3 sequences, roughly 12% of them present only once. The same data also went into a second study, on T cells expressing NK-cell markers.

The starting material was PBMCs from blood, obtained on the day of vaccination. These receptors originate from a man in his fifties or sixties who received an inactivated influenza vaccine. The CDR3 runs from the conserved cysteine through the conserved F or W. D genes are given only for firm matches. Size tells how often a clone was seen (once, few, many) or the class of an expanded clone, and some rows leave it out.

CDR3aa: CASSPETVGEAFF
CDR3nt: TGTGCCAGCAGCCCAGAGACAGTCGGCGAAGCTTTCTTT
d_gene: NA
j_gene: TRBJ1-1
v_gene: TRBV9
abundance: NA

CDR3aa: CASSSNVQETQYF
CDR3nt: TGTGCCAGCAGCTCTAACGTACAAGAGACCCAGTACTTC
d_gene: NA
j_gene: TRBJ2-5
v_gene: TRBV7-2
abundance: few

CDR3aa: CASSYARDWGTEAFF
CDR3nt: TGTGCCAGCAGTTACGCCCGGGACTGGGGGACTGAAGCTTTCTTT
d_gene: NA
j_gene: TRBJ1-1
v_gene: TRBV6-5
abundance: few

CDR3aa: CASSPRQAGAGDEQFF
CDR3nt: TGTGCCAGCAGCCCAAGACAAGCGGGGGCAGGGGATGAGCAGTTCTTC
d_gene: TRBD2
j_gene: TRBJ2-1
v_gene: TRBV7-8
abundance: NA

CDR3aa: CASSYGGGKGRFTEAFF
CDR3nt: TGTGCCAGCAGTTACGGTGGTGGGAAAGGGCGGTTCACTGAAGCTTTCTTT
d_gene: NA
j_gene: TRBJ1-1
v_gene: TRBV6-2/TRBV6-3
abundance: few

CDR3aa: CASSFGLADTQYF
CDR3nt: TGTGCCAGCAGTTTTGGACTAGCGGATACGCAGTATTTT
d_gene: TRBD2
j_gene: TRBJ2-3
v_gene: TRBV28
abundance: few

CDR3aa: CASTPVSDGTDTQYF
CDR3nt: TGTGCCAGCACGCCTGTCAGTGACGGCACAGATACGCAGTATTTT
d_gene: NA
j_gene: TRBJ2-3
v_gene: TRBV27
abundance: few

CDR3aa: CASSSTLSFHF
CDR3nt: TGTGCCAGCAGTTCGACGCTTTCTTTCCACTTT
d_gene: NA
j_gene: TRBJ1-6
v_gene: TRBV7-2
abundance: NA

CDR3aa: CASSVTGDASPLHF
CDR3nt: TGTGCCAGCAGCGTTACAGGGGATGCTTCACCCCTCCACTTT
d_gene: TRBD1
j_gene: TRBJ1-6
v_gene: TRBV9
abundance: NA

CDR3aa: CSAPPSGRVTSVQFF
CDR3nt: TGCAGTGCTCCCCCCAGCGGGAGGGTGACGTCGGTACAGTTCTTC
d_gene: TRBD2
j_gene: TRBJ2-1
v_gene: TRBV20-1
abundance: NA

CDR3aa: CASSALLAWETQYF
CDR3nt: TGTGCCAGCAGCGCCCTCCTTGCTTGGGAGACCCAGTACTTC
d_gene: NA
j_gene: TRBJ2-5
v_gene: TRBV7-8
abundance: few

CDR3aa: CSAKQGAFNQPQHF
CDR3nt: TGCAGTGCTAAACAGGGGGCATTCAATCAGCCCCAGCATTTT
d_gene: TRBD1
j_gene: TRBJ1-5
v_gene: TRBV20-1
abundance: few

CDR3aa: CATSREIQEQFF
CDR3nt: TGTGCCACCAGCAGAGAGATACAGGAGCAGTTCTTC
d_gene: NA
j_gene: TRBJ2-1
v_gene: TRBV15
abundance: few

CDR3aa: CSVRTGGYTF
CDR3nt: TGCAGCGTACGGACGGGCGGCTACACCTTC
d_gene: NA
j_gene: TRBJ1-2
v_gene: TRBV29-1
abundance: few

CDR3aa: CASSPVRGGEQFF
CDR3nt: TGTGCCAGCAGCCCGGTACGGGGTGGTGAGCAGTTCTTC
d_gene: NA
j_gene: TRBJ2-1
v_gene: TRBV7-9
abundance: few

CDR3aa: CASSYSRGVLNLNEQFF
CDR3nt: TGTGCCAGCAGTTACTCGCGGGGCGTTTTAAATCTCAATGAGCAGTTCTTC
d_gene: NA
j_gene: TRBJ2-1
v_gene: TRBV6-2/TRBV6-3
abundance: NA

CDR3aa: CASSSSGQAYEQYF
CDR3nt: TGTGCCAGCAGCTCCTCTGGGCAGGCTTACGAGCAGTACTTC
d_gene: NA
j_gene: TRBJ2-7
v_gene: TRBV7-9
abundance: NA

CDR3aa: CATSRGLAGDSLPNIQYF
CDR3nt: TGTGCCACCAGCAGAGGACTAGCGGGAGATAGCCTCCCGAACATTCAGTACTTC
d_gene: TRBD2
j_gene: TRBJ2-4
v_gene: TRBV15
abundance: NA

CDR3aa: CSARDYKGTSGYNEQFF
CDR3nt: TGCAGTGCTAGAGATTATAAGGGTACTAGCGGCTACAATGAGCAGTTCTTC
d_gene: TRBD2
j_gene: TRBJ2-1
v_gene: TRBV20-1
abundance: few

CDR3aa: CASSPPRRDLTDEQYF
CDR3nt: TGTGCCAGCTCACCACCGCGCAGGGACCTAACGGACGAGCAGTACTTC
d_gene: NA
j_gene: TRBJ2-7
v_gene: TRBV18
abundance: NA

CDR3aa: CASSYAGGGETQYF
CDR3nt: TGTGCCAGCAGTTATGCAGGGGGCGGTGAGACCCAGTACTTC
d_gene: TRBD1
j_gene: TRBJ2-5
v_gene: TRBV6-5
abundance: once

CDR3aa: CASSVAHTSSYNEQFF
CDR3nt: TGTGCCAGCAGCGTAGCTCACACCAGCTCCTACAATGAGCAGTTCTTC
d_gene: NA
j_gene: TRBJ2-1
v_gene: TRBV9
abundance: NA

CDR3aa: CASSLEPGQGEKLFF
CDR3nt: TGCGCCAGCAGCTTGGAACCGGGACAGGGTGAAAAACTGTTTTTT
d_gene: TRBD1
j_gene: TRBJ1-4
v_gene: TRBV5-1
abundance: few

CDR3aa: CASSQHPGQAETQYF
CDR3nt: TGCGCCAGCAGCCAACATCCGGGACAGGCCGAGACCCAGTACTTC
d_gene: TRBD1
j_gene: TRBJ2-5
v_gene: TRBV4-3
abundance: NA

CDR3aa: CSATLGSNQPQHF
CDR3nt: TGCAGTGCTACCCTGGGTAGCAATCAGCCCCAGCATTTT
d_gene: NA
j_gene: TRBJ1-5
v_gene: TRBV20-1
abundance: few

CDR3aa: CASSLETGMNTEAFF
CDR3nt: TGTGCCAGCAGCCTGGAGACGGGAATGAACACTGAAGCTTTCTTT
d_gene: NA
j_gene: TRBJ1-1
v_gene: TRBV14
abundance: many

CDR3aa: CASSLAGTYSGNTIYF
CDR3nt: TGTGCCAGCAGCTTGGCAGGGACCTACTCTGGAAACACCATATATTTT
d_gene: NA
j_gene: TRBJ1-3
v_gene: TRBV5-5
abundance: NA

CDR3aa: CASSSGIGINTGELFF
CDR3nt: TGTGCCAGCAGTTCGGGGATAGGGATAAACACCGGGGAGCTGTTTTTT
d_gene: NA
j_gene: TRBJ2-2
v_gene: TRBV12-3/TRBV12-4
abundance: few

CDR3aa: CASSQPTSGRGNEQFF
CDR3nt: TGCGCCAGCAGCCAACCGACTAGCGGGAGAGGTAATGAGCAGTTCTTC
d_gene: TRBD2
j_gene: TRBJ2-1
v_gene: TRBV4-1
abundance: NA

CDR3aa: CSVEKQGLSDGYTF
CDR3nt: TGCAGCGTTGAGAAACAGGGGCTGAGTGATGGCTACACCTTC
d_gene: TRBD1
j_gene: TRBJ1-2
v_gene: TRBV29-1
abundance: once

CDR3aa: CASRNSGNTEAFF
CDR3nt: TGTGCCAGCCGTAACTCGGGGAACACTGAAGCTTTCTTT
d_gene: NA
j_gene: TRBJ1-1
v_gene: TRBV3-1
abundance: few

CDR3aa: CASSKQAPWTHEQYF
CDR3nt: TGTGCCTCCTCCAAGCAGGCGCCTTGGACACACGAGCAGTACTTC
d_gene: NA
j_gene: TRBJ2-7
v_gene: TRBV3-1
abundance: NA

CDR3aa: CASSLVRTYSSGANVLTF
CDR3nt: TGTGCCAGCAGCCTCGTTAGGACGTACAGCTCTGGGGCCAACGTCCTGACTTTC
d_gene: NA
j_gene: TRBJ2-6
v_gene: TRBV5-6
abundance: few

CDR3aa: CASSYTSRLAGVPNEQFF
CDR3nt: TGTGCCAGCAGTTACACCTCTAGACTAGCGGGAGTCCCCAATGAGCAGTTCTTC
d_gene: TRBD2
j_gene: TRBJ2-1
v_gene: TRBV6-2/TRBV6-3
abundance: NA

CDR3aa: CATSDFPRDTQYF
CDR3nt: TGTGCCACCAGTGATTTTCCCAGAGATACGCAGTATTTT
d_gene: NA
j_gene: TRBJ2-3
v_gene: TRBV24-1
abundance: few

CDR3aa: CAISEVQGNTEAFF
CDR3nt: TGTGCCATCAGTGAAGTACAGGGGAACACTGAAGCTTTCTTT
d_gene: NA
j_gene: TRBJ1-1
v_gene: TRBV10-3
abundance: NA

CDR3aa: CASSLAPGAAIYEQYF
CDR3nt: TGTGCCAGCAGCTTAGCCCCAGGTGCCGCAATCTACGAGCAGTACTTC
d_gene: NA
j_gene: TRBJ2-7
v_gene: TRBV11-2
abundance: few

CDR3aa: CASSLTKSGELFF
CDR3nt: TGTGCCAGCAGCTTGACAAAATCCGGGGAGCTGTTTTTT
d_gene: NA
j_gene: TRBJ2-2
v_gene: TRBV7-9
abundance: few

CDR3aa: CSARDPQTGTYNEQFF
CDR3nt: TGCAGTGCTAGAGATCCCCAAACAGGGACCTACAATGAGCAGTTCTTC
d_gene: NA
j_gene: TRBJ2-1
v_gene: TRBV20-1
abundance: NA

CDR3aa: CASSIRSSGANVLTF
CDR3nt: TGTGCCAGCAGCATTAGGTCCTCTGGGGCCAACGTCCTGACTTTC
d_gene: NA
j_gene: TRBJ2-6
v_gene: TRBV5-5
abundance: NA

CDR3aa: CASSSPLGTGNTGELFF
CDR3nt: TGTGCTAGCAGCTCACCTCTTGGGACAGGGAACACCGGGGAGCTGTTTTTT
d_gene: TRBD1
j_gene: TRBJ2-2
v_gene: TRBV7-7
abundance: NA

CDR3aa: CAITGGDTEAFF
CDR3nt: TGTGCCATCACCGGGGGCGACACTGAAGCTTTCTTT
d_gene: NA
j_gene: TRBJ1-1
v_gene: TRBV10-3
abundance: few

CDR3aa: CASSLQGQQNTEAFF
CDR3nt: TGCGCCAGCAGCTTGCAAGGACAACAGAACACTGAAGCTTTCTTT
d_gene: NA
j_gene: TRBJ1-1
v_gene: TRBV5-1
abundance: NA

CDR3aa: CASSPGTVPSYEQYF
CDR3nt: TGTGCCAGCAGCCCCGGGACAGTGCCCTCCTACGAGCAGTACTTC
d_gene: TRBD1
j_gene: TRBJ2-7
v_gene: TRBV7-9
abundance: few

CDR3aa: CSASRRDQETQYF
CDR3nt: TGCAGTGCTAGTCGGAGGGATCAAGAGACCCAGTACTTC
d_gene: NA
j_gene: TRBJ2-5
v_gene: TRBV20-1
abundance: few

CDR3aa: CASSYTGAFYEQYF
CDR3nt: TGCGCCAGCAGTTATACCGGGGCCTTCTACGAGCAGTACTTC
d_gene: NA
j_gene: TRBJ2-7
v_gene: TRBV5-1
abundance: few

CDR3aa: CASSPKQGSSYNEQFF
CDR3nt: TGTGCCAGCAGCCCAAAACAGGGGAGCTCCTACAATGAGCAGTTCTTC
d_gene: TRBD1
j_gene: TRBJ2-1
v_gene: TRBV7-9
abundance: NA

CDR3aa: CASSSDLGRAFFEQYF
CDR3nt: TGTGCCAGCAGCTCCGATTTGGGGAGGGCCTTCTTTGAGCAGTACTTC
d_gene: TRBD2
j_gene: TRBJ2-7
v_gene: TRBV7-8
abundance: many

CDR3aa: CATSPGPAYEQYF
CDR3nt: TGTGCCACCAGTCCCGGGCCCGCCTACGAGCAGTACTTC
d_gene: NA
j_gene: TRBJ2-7
v_gene: TRBV24-1
abundance: few

CDR3aa: CASIHPRTGVNEQYF
CDR3nt: TGTGCCAGCATCCACCCACGGACAGGGGTCAACGAGCAGTACTTC
d_gene: TRBD1
j_gene: TRBJ2-7
v_gene: TRBV11-2
abundance: NA

CDR3aa: CASSLAGWGYTF
CDR3nt: TGTGCCAGCAGTTTAGCGGGGTGGGGCTACACCTTC
d_gene: NA
j_gene: TRBJ1-2
v_gene: TRBV12-3/TRBV12-4
abundance: few

CDR3aa: CASSSVGGSNQPQHF
CDR3nt: TGTGCCAGCAGCTCCGTCGGAGGCTCCAATCAGCCCCAGCATTTT
d_gene: NA
j_gene: TRBJ1-5
v_gene: TRBV7-9
abundance: NA

CDR3aa: CASSFQQGSYEQYF
CDR3nt: TGTGCCAGCAGCTTTCAACAGGGGTCCTACGAGCAGTACTTC
d_gene: TRBD1
j_gene: TRBJ2-7
v_gene: TRBV5-6
abundance: few

CDR3aa: CASSDREVGELFF
CDR3nt: TGTGCCAGCAGCGACAGGGAGGTCGGGGAGCTGTTTTTT
d_gene: NA
j_gene: TRBJ2-2
v_gene: TRBV2
abundance: few